This passage covers 18 T cell receptor beta chains from one sample sequenced in a study of cytomegalovirus exposure and HLA in healthy donors. PCR employed 60 Vbeta and 13 Jbeta primers. Assay: immunoSEQ multiplex PCR; the TCRdb copy retains only in-frame clones and omits some. The sample has approximately 150,000 clones; around four fifths are singletons. Specimen: PBMCs. The receptors were sampled from a man between 18 and 35 years old in good health and CMV-seropositive.

V gene TRBV28 combines with J gene TRBJ2-1; D uncertain. V lost 2 bases to trimming and J lost 9 bases, with 11 bases between them. This CDR3 is built from 13 residues. The germline gives CDR1 MDHEN, CDR2 SYDVKM. The CDR3 coding sequence is TGTGCCAGCAGTTTACTCACCCATAGTGAGCAGTTCTTC. Translated, it gives CASSLLTHSEQFF.

The chain couples TRBV5-1 to TRBJ2-2; TRBD2 is a possible D gene (5 bases). V was pared by 4 bases and J by 1 base, with 8 bases between. Germline lookup yields CDR1 SGHRS and CDR2 YFSETQ. There are 14 residues in the CDR3. CDR3 DNA sequence: TGCGCCAGCAGCACGGACTTGAACACCGGGGAGCTGTTTTTT. This gives the protein CASSTDLNTGELFF.

The V and J genes are TRBV7-8 and TRBJ1-2; D may be TRBD1 (5 bases). Trimming removed 3 bases from V and 10 bases from J, with 12 bases in between. Germline values: CDR1 SGHVS, CDR2 FQNEAQ. This CDR3 region has 12 residues. In DNA form, the CDR3 reads TGTGCCAGCAGCTTTTCAGGGAGGGACTACACCTTC. As protein: CASSFSGRDYTF.

V and J are TRBV7-9 and TRBJ2-7; D is possibly TRBD2 (6 bases). The CDR3 covers 12 residues. V was pared by 0 bases and J by 6 bases, with 6 bases between. The germline V gene encodes CDR1 SEHNR and CDR2 FQNEAQ (reference sequence). Written as DNA, the CDR3 is TGTGCCAGCAGCTTAGCCGGGAGCGAGCAGTACTTC. Encoded protein: CASSLAGSEQYF.

The chain uses TRBV6-5 and TRBJ1-2; 9 bases align to TRBD1. Trimming took 5 bases from V and 5 from J; bases not matched to a gene: 6. Germline values: CDR1 MNHEY, CDR2 SVGAGI. CDR3 length equals 14 residues. In DNA, the CDR3 is TGTGCCAGCAGTAACCGGGACAGGGAGTATGGCTACACCTTC. Protein: CASSNRDREYGYTF.

The chain recombines TRBV15 with TRBJ2-1, with TRBD2 as a possible D gene (7 bases). Germline V lookup: CDR1 LNHNV, CDR2 YYDKDF (reference sequence). The CDR3 has 17 amino acids. Trimming pared 1 base from V and 7 bases from J, leaving 20 bases between. CDR3 coding DNA: TGTGCCACCAGCAGAGTCCCGGGTGGGGGGGCATCGAATGAGCAGTTCTTC. It is translated as CATSRVPGGGASNEQFF. The full variable domain, its missing parts supplied by reference TRBV15 and TRBJ2-1, is DAMVIQNPRYQVTQFGKPVTLSCSQTLNHNVMYWYQQKSSQAPKLLFHYYDKDFNNEADTPDNFQSRRPNTSFCFLDIRSPGLGDTAMYLCATSRVPGGGASNEQFFGPGTRLTVL.

The chain links TRBV19 to TRBJ1-5, with 10 positions matching TRBD1. CDR1 is LNHDA, CDR2 SQIVND, per germline (reference sequence). The CDR3 has 15 amino acids. Unmatched junction bases numbered 1, after V lost 1 base and J lost 4 bases. This CDR3 is CASSIGTGGNQPQHF. CDR3 sequence (DNA): TGTGCCAGTAGTATAGGGACAGGGGGGAATCAGCCCCAGCATTTT. The variable domain in full, with the rest retrieved from reference TRBV19 and TRBJ1-5, is DGGITQSPKYLFRKEGQNVTLSCEQNLNHDAMYWYRQDPGQGLRLIYYSQIVNDFQKGDIAEGYSVSREKKESFPLTVTSAQKNPTAFYLCASSIGTGGNQPQHFGDGTRLSIL.

The V call is TRBV6-4, the J call TRBJ2-3, with 11 bases that match TRBD1. Germline loops: CDR1 MRHNA, CDR2 SNTAGT. Trimming cost V 5 bases and J 5 bases; bases outside gene matches: 6. The CDR3 consists of 15 residues. CDR3 loop: CASSFTGTGGDTQYF. CDR3 sequence (DNA): TGTGCCAGCAGTTTCACCGGGACAGGGGGAGATACGCAGTATTTT.

The rearrangement uses TRBV2 and TRBJ2-7; tentatively, D is TRBD2 (5 bases). The CDR3 is made up of 16 amino acids. Germline CDR1 and CDR2: SNHLY and FYNNEI. The germline V and J ends were trimmed by 1 base and 3 bases, with 16 bases remaining between them. In DNA form, the CDR3 reads TGTGCCAGCAGTGAAGTTGAGGGTCCTCGACTCTACGAGCAGTACTTC. The encoded protein is CASSEVEGPRLYEQYF.

This clone was seen a handful of times. The CDR3 loop reads CASSFGRGPDTQYF. CDR3 coding DNA: TGTGCCAGCAGTTTCGGGCGGGGCCCAGATACGCAGTATTTT. This rearrangement joins TRBV27 to TRBJ2-3, with D possibly being TRBD2 (6 bases). The ends were cut back, 3 bases at V and 4 bases at J, with 11 bases in the middle. Germline V gene data show CDR1 as MNHEY and CDR2 as SMNVEV (reference sequence). The CDR3 consists of 14 residues.

V is TRBV7-2 and J is TRBJ2-5; tentative D call: TRBD1 (6 bases). V lost 0 bases and J 4 bases, leaving 9 bases between the germline ends. CDR3 length: 14 amino acids. Germline values: CDR1 SGHTA, CDR2 FQGNSA. CDR3 residues: CASSLAGARETQYF. CDR3 nucleotide sequence: TGTGCCAGCAGCTTAGCGGGGGCCAGAGAGACCCAGTACTTC.

V is TRBV11-2 and J is TRBJ2-1, with D tentatively TRBD2 (5 bases). Germline loops: CDR1 SGHAT, CDR2 FQNNGV. The CDR3 runs to 13 residues. The V and J ends lost 4 bases and 12 bases respectively, with 16 bases between them. Here the CDR3 reads CASSSTLGGMQFF. The DNA of the CDR3 is TGTGCCAGCAGCTCCACCCTTGGAGGAATGCAGTTCTTC.

This clone was seen just once. This chain uses TRBV27 with TRBJ1-1, with a tentative D call TRBD1 (5 bases). Between the trimmed V and J ends, which lost 2 bases and 4 bases, there was a span of 17 bases. Per the germline V gene, CDR1 is MNHEY and CDR2 is SMNVEV (reference sequence). CDR3 length: 16 residues. CDR3 coding DNA: TGTGCCAGCAGTTTAACTGCACGGGTCGGGGGCACTGAAGCTTTCTTT. Protein: CASSLTARVGGTEAFF.

The chain links TRBV5-1 to TRBJ2-6, with D unresolved. The CDR3 covers 15 residues. Trimming removed 0 bases from V and 0 bases from J, with 4 bases in between. Germline CDR1 SGHRS, CDR2 YFSETQ. The CDR3 protein is CASSLGSSGANVLTF. The CDR3 DNA follows: TGCGCCAGCAGCTTGGGGAGCTCTGGGGCCAACGTCCTGACTTTC.

The chain combines TRBV5-6 with TRBJ2-5, with TRBD1 identical over 8 bases. The CDR3 loop spans 16 amino acids. With 6 bases clipped from V and 2 bases from J, the junction kept 12 bases outside the gene matches. The V gene's germline CDR1 is SGHDT and CDR2 YYEEEE. The CDR3 DNA sequence: TGTGCCAGCAACGGTTGGAGACAGGGGCTTCAAGAGACCCAGTACTTC. Encoded protein: CASNGWRQGLQETQYF. Combining the CDR3 with reference TRBV5-6 and TRBJ2-5 gives the whole variable domain DAGVTQSPTHLIKTRGQQVTLRCSPKSGHDTVSWYQQALGQGPQFIFQYYEEEERQRGNFPDRFSGHQFPNYSSELNVNALLLGDSALYLCASNGWRQGLQETQYFGPGTRLLVL.

This rearrangement joins TRBV30 to TRBJ2-3, with D possibly TRBD2 on 5 matching bases. The CDR3 length is 15 residues. The germline CDR1 and CDR2 sequences are GTSNPN and SVGIG (reference sequence). With 1 base removed from V and 0 bases from J, the gap between germline ends came to 11 bases. Here the CDR3 DNA reads TGTGCCTGGAGTGGAGGACTGGTAAGCACAGATACGCAGTATTTT. It specifies CAWSGGLVSTDTQYF.

The chain carries TRBV6-5 and TRBJ1-3; D unresolved. V was trimmed by 0 bases and J by 2 bases, leaving 8 bases between them. This CDR3 has 15 amino acids. Germline V gene data show CDR1 as MNHEY and CDR2 as SVGAGI. Here the CDR3 reads CASSYSEGTGNTIYF. The CDR3 nucleotides are TGTGCCAGCAGTTACTCGGAGGGAACTGGAAACACCATATATTTT.

This chain connects TRBV12-5 to TRBJ2-7; D perhaps matches TRBD1 (6 bases). Between the trimmed V and J ends, which lost 3 bases and 5 bases, there was a span of 14 bases. The CDR3 covers 14 residues. Germline CDR1 and CDR2: LGHNT and FRNRAP. CDR3 protein: CASGLARGTDEQYF. CDR3 DNA sequence: TGTGCTAGTGGTTTAGCCAGGGGAACAGACGAGCAGTACTTC.